This section outlines one TCR beta chain sequence together with its context. Its target is unknown. The entry originates in a study of T cell repertoires in cytomegalovirus infection. The study, taken as a whole, reports: Cumulative frequency of public TCR beta families picked out carriers of CMV plus the relevant HLA. HLA-C-restricted, CMV-specific TCR beta clonotypes were dominant ex vivo.

The CDR3 is made up of 14 amino acids. CDR1 and CDR2 (germline): SGHTA, FQGNSA. Trimming removed 1 base at V and 3 bases at J, with 10 bases between. One entry per CDR3 protein results from TCRdb running MiXCR on the reads. The data show 450,000 to 650,000 distinct CDR3 sequences, roughly 43% seen once. This specimen was cultured PBMCs, taken from culture after CMV antigen stimulation. J is TRBJ2-7 and V is TRBV7-2, with D unresolved. The receptor was derived from a human donor in good health (CMV status not recorded). Some clones in this sample may be carry-over from other donors' samples. The CDR3 nucleotides are TGTGCCAGCAGCTTAGGGGCCCGAGACTACGAGCAGTACTTC. Translation gives CASSLGARDYEQYF.